What follows are 2 T cell receptor beta chains derived from one specimen sequenced in a study of cytomegalovirus exposure and HLA in healthy donors. TCRdb keeps only in-frame clones here, not all; method: immunoSEQ multiplex PCR. The sample lists more than 150,000 clones, about 80% occurring once. Sequenced material: PBMCs. The receptors derive from a man between 18 and 35 years old in good health and CMV-seropositive.

This clone has only a few counts. This same CDR3 is encoded by further DNA sequences in the sample. The chain joins TRBV5-1 to TRBJ2-5, with 7 nucleotides matching TRBD2. The junction had 4 bases not matched to a gene; V was cut back by 1 base and J by 1 base. Per germline, CDR1 SGHRS and CDR2 YFSETQ. CDR3 length equals 15 residues. The CDR3 DNA reads as TGCGCCAGCAGCTTGAGGGCTAGCGGCCAAGAGACCCAGTACTTC. Amino acids: CASSLRASGQETQYF.

This sequence joins TRBV6-5 and TRBJ1-2, with a possible D match to TRBD1 (5 bases). Germline CDR1 MNHEY, CDR2 SVGAGI. The CDR3 is made up of 14 amino acids. The V and J ends lost 7 bases and 5 bases respectively, with 17 bases between them. The CDR3 DNA follows: TGTGCCAGCAAAGGCTCCGAGACAGAATATGGCTACACCTTC. It codes for CASKGSETEYGYTF.